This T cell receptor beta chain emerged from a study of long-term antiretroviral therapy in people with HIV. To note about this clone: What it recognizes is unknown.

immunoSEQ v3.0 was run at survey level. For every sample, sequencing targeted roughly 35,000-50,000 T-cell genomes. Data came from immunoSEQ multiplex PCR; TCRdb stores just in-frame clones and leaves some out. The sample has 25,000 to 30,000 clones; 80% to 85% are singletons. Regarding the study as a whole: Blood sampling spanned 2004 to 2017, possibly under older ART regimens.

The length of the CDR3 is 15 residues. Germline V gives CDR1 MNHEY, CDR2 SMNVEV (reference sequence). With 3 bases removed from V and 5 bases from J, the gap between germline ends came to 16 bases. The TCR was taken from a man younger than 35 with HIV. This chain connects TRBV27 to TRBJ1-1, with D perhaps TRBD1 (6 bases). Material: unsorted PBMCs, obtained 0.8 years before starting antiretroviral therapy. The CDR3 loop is CASSFEPSGATEAFF. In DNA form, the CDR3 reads TGTGCCAGCAGTTTTGAACCCTCAGGGGCTACTGAAGCTTTCTTT.